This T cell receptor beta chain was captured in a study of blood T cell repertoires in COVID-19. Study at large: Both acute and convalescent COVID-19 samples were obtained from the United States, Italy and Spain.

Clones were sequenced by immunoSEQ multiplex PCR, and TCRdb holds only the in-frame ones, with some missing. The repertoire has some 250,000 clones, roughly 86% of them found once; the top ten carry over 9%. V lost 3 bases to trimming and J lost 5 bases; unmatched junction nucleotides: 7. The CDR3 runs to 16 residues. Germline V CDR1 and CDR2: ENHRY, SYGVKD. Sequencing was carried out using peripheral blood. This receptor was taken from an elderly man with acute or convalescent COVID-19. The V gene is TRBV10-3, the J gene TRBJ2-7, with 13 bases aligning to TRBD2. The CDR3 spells CAISENPGTSGDEQYF. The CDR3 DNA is TGTGCCATCAGTGAAAACCCCGGGACTAGCGGGGACGAGCAGTACTTC.